Below, one TCR beta chain is given with its context. It lacks a known antigen. Per-nucleotide qualities are absent, and no much larger clonotype sits a single base away. The time point label, as the study defines it: baseline before first vaccination. Vaccinee samples were obtained from the UK trials COV001 and COV002, which included a single-blind randomized controlled phase 2/3 trial of AZD1222 (ChAdOx1 nCoV-19) in healthy adults. For TCRbeta chain sequencing, PBMC samples were collected from trial participants at day 0 and at day 28 after the second dose. This sample was included in a study of T cell responses to AZD1222 COVID-19 vaccine (dated by TCRdb to the early 2020s). With regard to the full study: Because spike-specific TCR depth and breadth did not differ between the two schedules, AZD1222 recipients who got a second dose at roughly 4 weeks were pooled with those who got a second dose at roughly 12 weeks. TCR sequencing covered 230 or so trial participants: some 210 given two doses of AZD1222 and approximately 25 given two doses of MenACWY control vaccine. Trial participants were enrolled into age subgroups of 18-55, 56-69 and 70-plus years, which contained about 150, 27 and 61 TCR-sequenced participants, respectively. Overall results and qualifications from the work: The 56-69-year group was small, and its depth increase did not reach significance, likely because of low power. Most participants were white British and females outnumbered males, and the authors suggested that clonal diversity may have been underestimated. Conclusions about previously exposed vaccinees were limited because only six or seven AZD1222 recipients were SARS-CoV-2 seropositive at baseline. No day 14 peak-response samples were available, so repertoires were characterized only after the peak T cell response. Spike-specific TCR breadth and depth rose significantly after two AZD1222 doses compared with day 0 and with MenACWY recipients. Reportedly, almost half of the unique spike-specific TCRs recognized epitopes lying outside the regions that are mutated in the B.1.351 and B.1.1.7 variants. CD4 TCRs associated with the vaccine covered the entire spike protein, and the dominant responses were in regions 160-218 and 743-854.

The CDR3 starts with the cysteine, ends with the phenylalanine, and has 15 residues. Solely the CDR3 DNA is kept, with 45 bases framed from the first base. The germline V gene (reference sequence) provides CDR1 LGHDT and CDR2 YNNKEL. The V and J ends are trimmed by 4 bases and 1 base, leaving 13 bases between them. The CDR3 regions of human TCRbeta chains were analyzed by immunosequencing. Per the original workflow: TCRs in the repertoires were matched against a reference library of SARS-CoV-2-specific TCRs that had been generated with the MIRA antigen-specificity platform. Breadth was defined as the fraction of unique TCRs that were SARS-CoV-2-associated, and depth was defined as the fraction of total T cells that were SARS-CoV-2-associated. Using the MIRA data, each spike-specific TCR was assigned both to the spike region to which the TCR was reactive and to a CD4 or CD8 class. Log10-transformed breadth and depth values were compared by one-way ANOVA with Sidak's multiple comparisons tests. In its TCRdb copy, this immuneACCESS table keeps in-frame sequences only and misses some clones. Where compared with another copy, unresolved V genes explain less than half of these, and the others have no known cause. D and trimming come from the DNA, and the V and J calls and clone size come from that table. The sample table contains approximately 110,000 clones; only one count was recorded for under 90% of them. The biggest ten clones account for approximately 8.1% of the sample.

The material sequenced was peripheral blood, taken on day 0 of AZD1222 vaccination. The receptor comes from an adult in good health. The chain links TRBV3-1 (or the pseudogene TRBV3-2) with TRBJ1-1; the D gene is perhaps TRBD1, from 5 matching bases. The CDR3 has the sequence CASSPLGVGNTEAFF. The nucleotide sequence reads as follows: TGTGCCAGCAGCCCACTGGGGGTGGGGAACACTGAAGCTTTCTTT.